This TCR beta chain originates from a study of T-cell reconstitution after alpha-beta-depleted transplantation in children. TCRbeta library preparation incorporated unique molecular identifiers. MiXCR, applied by TCRdb to the PCR reads, yields one record per CDR3 protein. The profile shows a few hundred thousand distinct CDR3 sequences, around 9.6% of them singletons. Germline values: CDR1 SEHNR, CDR2 FQNEAQ (reference sequence). This CDR3 comprises 16 residues. Trimming shortened V by 1 base and J by 1 base, and 13 bases separated the two germline ends. This clonotype showed up many times. The chain couples TRBV7-9 to TRBJ2-5; D is perhaps TRBD2 (6 bases). This sequence was found in a human donor who donated a stem cell graft to a child with acute lymphoblastic leukemia. Sample: PBMCs from the stem cell graft donor, taken from the stem cell graft. In DNA form, the CDR3 reads TGTGCCAGCAGCTTAGATGGAGCGGGCGGCCAAGAGACCCAGTACTTC. Its protein is CASSLDGAGGQETQYF.